This TCR beta chain was captured by sequencing in a study of cytomegalovirus exposure and HLA in healthy donors (dated by TCRdb to about 2017). About the full investigation: An earlier analysis of about 560 of the donors reported about 260 Gb of sequence data and 95 million to 130 million unique TCR beta sequences obtained from around 180 million T cells. Roughly 300 gigabases of sequencing data and 70 million to 85 million unique TCR sequences were included in an early release covering about 700 HLA-typed donors. The genetic ancestry cluster associated with self-reported Caucasian donors included around 76% of the roughly 400 genotyped donors. The study was designed to test whether signatures of past pathogen exposure could be identified by cataloging public T cell receptors. The T cell repertoires of about 700 subjects were profiled by immunosequencing and related to cytomegalovirus serostatus. In addition to the first cohort of 666 subjects, a separate validation cohort of 130 or so different subjects was used. High-throughput TCR immunosequencing, statistical association of individual TCRs with disease status, and machine learning were combined to predict cytomegalovirus infection status. To study patterns of TCR occurrence, a later analysis re-analyzed previously published TCR beta repertoires from around 700 donors and added high-resolution HLA genotyping. The later analysis used no new phenotypic data to find candidate immune exposures, relying instead on TCR beta sequences and their occurrence across donors. To decide whether each TCR beta V gene segment behaved as functional or pseudogenic, an earlier analysis of some 570 of the donors relied on high-throughput TCR beta sequencing. Donor age, sex, ethnicity and CMV serostatus were collected together with the repertoire data. A later genetic analysis used genome-wide SNP genotypes for 398 of the 666 donors, treating that subset as a discovery cohort. All discovery cohort repertoires had been generated on a single sequencing platform. Class I and class II HLA loci were covered by the typing at four-digit resolution. Typing coverage varied by locus: roughly 620-630 donors for A, B, C, DRB1 and DQB1; roughly 560 for DQA1; around 610 for DPA1; some 470 for DPB1. About five DR-DQ haplotypes were handled as single units for association and clustering because linkage in the cohort was strong. Among roughly 370 genotyped donors of the cohort, an average of roughly 240,000 unique TCR beta nucleotide sequences were sequenced per donor, approximately 20% of them non-productive.

The cohort comprised under 700 healthy bone marrow donors. At the time of sampling, every cohort member was nominally healthy, though immune exposures that went unrecorded were likely present. The donor tested CMV seronegative and was one of the 352 seronegative cohort members. A peripheral blood sample was provided by each donor, and peripheral blood mononuclear cells were used for TCR beta sequencing. Genomic DNA was extracted from the blood cell samples with the Qiagen DNeasy Blood Extraction Kit. The paper's findings and limits, for the study overall: A later analysis found that HLA-associated TCR beta chains were more clonally expanded and had lower generation probabilities than equally common non-associated chains. Immune exposure information for the cohort was limited to CMV serostatus. According to a later analysis, TCR association rates differed among HLA loci, with DRB1 alleles showing the most associated TCRs and HLA-C alleles showing the fewest. In a later analysis, most CMV-associated TCR beta chains were found to appear HLA-restricted, with HLA associations seemingly driven largely by CMV exposure. Broadly in line with IMGT annotations, most TCR beta V segments showed up in productive rearrangements about 87% or about 30% of the time in an earlier analysis of under 700 of the donors. Presence/absence analyses assumed roughly uniform sequencing depth across donors, an assumption that may not hold. A further reported finding was that TCR beta sequences accurately predicted the HLA-A and HLA-B alleles for most subjects in the first cohort. Most TCR sequences were seen in very few donors, while some public TCRs were found in many individuals. The authors suggested that the approach could potentially be extended to other disease states and immunological phenotypes. HLA typing was unavailable for some donors at each locus, so association tests used only the typed subset. Linkage disequilibrium might explain the correlated functional status among segregating V segments, but an unknown experimental factor could not be ruled out. Compared with the 666-donor mean, donors in an Asian-associated ancestry cluster had fewer N-insertions in productive TCRs, according to a later genetic analysis. A later analysis reported that several top co-occurrence clusters appeared linked to parvovirus B19, influenza, CMV and Epstein-Barr virus. A few of the identified cytomegalovirus-associated TCR beta chains were confirmed in vitro to be specific for cytomegalovirus antigens. A later analysis associated 15,000 or so TCR beta sequences with specific HLA alleles at a false discovery rate of 0.05. The study gave a list of some 150 TCR beta chains associated with cytomegalovirus. An association between a missense DCLRE1C variant and V-gene and J-gene trimming of TCR beta chains was found in a later genetic analysis and replicated in an independent cohort. A cluster of highly shared sequence variants was judged likely to represent a technical artifact of the sequencing pipeline. Because counts were too low, seventeen rarely observed V segments, including chromosome 9 orphons, were excluded from the earlier analysis of fewer than 650 of the donors. When HLA alleles, especially DR and DQ, strongly co-occurred, TCR associations were difficult to assign to individual alleles. The classifier was reported to diagnose cytomegalovirus status with high specificity and sensitivity in both the original cohort and the validation cohort. Only TCR beta chains were sequenced in this cohort, and the absence of alpha or paired-chain data limited detectable features.

Comments on this clone: The antigen it binds to is not known.

Library method: the immunoSEQ multiplex PCR assay. A mixture of 60 forward primers for TCR Vbeta segments and 13 reverse primers for TCR Jbeta segments was used in the multiplex PCR. The CDR3 region of rearranged TCR beta genes was amplified from genomic DNA with a multiplex PCR assay. The Illumina HiSeq System was used to sequence the amplified TCR beta libraries as 87-base-pair reads. The paper's processing steps were these. A later analysis tallied 80 million to 95 million unique TCR beta chains across the 700 or so repertoires, and about 12 million of those chains were shared by two or more donors. Raw reads were error-corrected and collapsed into unique sequences with a nearest-neighbor algorithm that merged closely related sequences to remove PCR and sequencing errors. V, D and J gene segments were assigned by aligning CDR3 sequences to IMGT reference sequences. Each retained sequence needed at least a six-nucleotide match to both a V gene segment and a J gene segment. Rearrangements were classified as productive when the CDR3 lacked stop codons and remained in frame with V and J, and all other rearrangements were classified as non-productive. CDR3 was defined according to IMGT convention as the region running from the second conserved V-encoded cysteine to the conserved J-encoded phenylalanine. In an earlier analysis of just under 600 of the donors, sequences lacking an unambiguous match to a single V gene segment were excluded. In an earlier analysis of 587 of the donors, a V segment was called functional when productive rearrangements were above 56.7%, and segregating when the standard deviation between donors exceeded 5%. A statistical classification framework was built for diagnosing cytomegalovirus status from the catalog of TCR beta chain sequences. A later analysis assigned V and J genes by comparing TCR nucleotide sequences with IMGT/GENE-DB human TR gene sequences. A later analysis assigned CDR3 sequences and most-parsimonious VDJ recombination scenarios with the TCRdist pipeline. In a later analysis, each TCR beta chain was defined by its CDR3 amino acid sequence together with its V-gene family, and reads without a unique V-gene family were excluded. In a later analysis, 500 to 650 highly shared, low-generation-probability nucleotide sequences were removed to address suspected cross-contamination and a sequencing artifact. For each public chain, a later analysis derived a clonal expansion index from normalized ranks of inferred template counts within each repertoire. Generation probabilities in a later analysis came from a VDJ recombination model fitted to out-of-frame rearrangements, and those results were checked against IGoR. In a later analysis, hypergeometric tests were used to score TCR-TCR, TCR-HLA and TCR-CMV co-occurrence, with a repertoire-size bias correction applied to TCR pairs. False discovery rates were estimated in a later analysis by permuting HLA or CMV assignments 20 times. In a later analysis, co-occurring TCRs were grouped with DBSCAN, and TCRdist sequence similarity was added when clustering was performed within HLA-allele-positive subsets. Repertoires with fewer than 30,000 or more than 120,000 public chains were left out of co-occurrence clustering, as were five repertoires with anomalous nucleotide sharing. Held by TCRdb, this immuneACCESS table contains in-frame sequences only and omits some clones. Under half of the omission traces to an unresolved V gene where checked; the cause of the rest is unknown. That table supplies the V and J calls and clone size; D and trimming were determined from the DNA. This sample's listing comprises 40,000 or so clones. The top ten constitute over 3.5% of the sample.

The TCR originated in a male donor in good health and CMV-seronegative. The sequencing sample was made of PBMCs.

The DNA sequence is TGTGCCAGCAGCTCAGGACAGGTTAGCTCCTACGAGCAGTACTTC. Its product reads: CASSSGQVSSYEQYF. The rearrangement joined TRBV7-9 to TRBJ2-7, with 7 bases matching TRBD1. The CDR3 runs 15 residues from the cysteine to the phenylalanine. The retained sequence is limited to the CDR3, 45 bases, with the frame set at the first base. From V the trimming removes 4 bases and from J it removes 0 bases, while the gene matches leave 6 bases of the junction unaccounted for. The germline V gene (reference sequence) supplies CDR1 SEHNR and CDR2 FQNEAQ.